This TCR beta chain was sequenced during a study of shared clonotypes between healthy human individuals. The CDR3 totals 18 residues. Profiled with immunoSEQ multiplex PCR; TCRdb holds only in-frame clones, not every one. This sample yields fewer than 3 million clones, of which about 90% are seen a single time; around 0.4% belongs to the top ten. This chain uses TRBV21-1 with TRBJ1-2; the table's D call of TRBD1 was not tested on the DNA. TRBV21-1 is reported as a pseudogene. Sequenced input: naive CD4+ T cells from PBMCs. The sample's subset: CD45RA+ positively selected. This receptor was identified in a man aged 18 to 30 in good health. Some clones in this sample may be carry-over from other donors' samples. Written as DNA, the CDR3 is TGTGCCGGCTGGAAGAAGTTCGAGCAGGGCAGGGCTAACTATGGCTACACCTTC. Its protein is CAGWKKFEQGRANYGYTF.